These 25 T cell receptor beta chains were sequenced from one sample in a study of control samples from healthy donors and cancer patients. The table came from immunoSEQ multiplex PCR; TCRdb's copy has only in-frame clones and leaves some out. Found here are under 150,000 clones, around 86% of them singletons; the top ten hold around 4.9%. Input material: blood. The receptor source for this set is a man younger than 45 in good health.

CDR3 residues: CASSPLGIRGSDTGELFF. CDR3 sequence (DNA): TGTGCCAGCAGTCCCCTCGGTATTCGGGGATCGGACACCGGGGAGCTGTTTTTT. The genes are TRBV28 and TRBJ2-2; possible D gene TRBD2, 5 bases. Germline CDR1 reads MDHEN; CDR2 reads SYDVKM. CDR3 length: 18 amino acids. Trimming left V 5 bases short and J 3 bases short, with 22 bases between.

This chain uses TRBV6-1 with TRBJ2-1, with unresolved D. The germline V gene encodes CDR1 MNHNS and CDR2 SASEGT. Trimming removed 0 bases at V and 4 bases at J, with 7 bases between. The CDR3 runs to 14 residues. The CDR3 spells CASSEAGVYNEQFF. The CDR3 DNA follows: TGTGCCAGCAGTGAAGCTGGGGTATACAATGAGCAGTTCTTC.

The chain employs TRBV6-6 and TRBJ2-3; 13 bases map to TRBD2. CDR1 is MNHNY and CDR2 is SVGAGI in the germline V gene (reference sequence). With V trimmed by 5 bases and J by 2 bases, 4 bases remained unmatched. The CDR3 extends over 16 amino acids. CDR3 bases: TGTGCCAGCAGTCACGGACTAGCGGGGGCCACAGATACGCAGTATTTT. This gives the protein CASSHGLAGATDTQYF.

This chain connects TRBV2 to TRBJ2-1; perhaps TRBD2 as D (5 bases). Germline V gene data show CDR1 as SNHLY and CDR2 as FYNNEI. Between the trimmed V and J ends, which lost 0 bases and 9 bases, there was a span of 18 bases. This CDR3 spans 16 amino acids. CDR3 region: CASSEARSGPSVEQFF. DNA for the CDR3: TGTGCCAGCAGTGAAGCGCGGAGCGGTCCCTCGGTTGAGCAGTTCTTC.

The chain links TRBV4-3 to TRBJ2-1, with 7 nucleotides matching TRBD2. Germline-derived CDR1 and CDR2 are LGHNA and YSLEER. This CDR3 is 15 amino acids long. V lost 1 base and J lost 5; bases outside the gene matches: 5. CDR3 nucleotides: TGCGCCAGCAGCCAAGTGGTGGGGAGGGACAATGAGCAGTTCTTC. The encoded protein is CASSQVVGRDNEQFF.

This chain links TRBV5-1 with TRBJ1-1; D not resolved. There are 13 residues in the CDR3. The germline V gene encodes CDR1 SGHRS and CDR2 YFSETQ. V lost 4 bases and J 6 bases, leaving 13 bases between the germline ends. CDR3 in amino acids: CASSLMGIAEAFF. For the CDR3, the DNA is TGCGCCAGCAGCCTGATGGGGATCGCTGAAGCTTTCTTT.

The chain joins TRBV29-1 to TRBJ2-5, with 12 bases matching TRBD1. Germline V lookup: CDR1 SQVTM, CDR2 ANQGSEA. The CDR3 consists of 15 residues. Trimming at V came to 4 bases and at J to 2 bases, leaving 5 bases not matched to a gene. Here the CDR3 reads CSVGRDRGRQETQYF. The CDR3 region has the DNA TGCAGCGTTGGTCGGGACAGGGGGCGGCAAGAGACCCAGTACTTC.

The DNA of the CDR3 is TGTGCCAGCAGCTTATTGCCGGGAGGGGGAGGCGACACTGAAGCTTTCTTT. Its protein is CASSLLPGGGGDTEAFF. The chain carries TRBV5-5 and TRBJ1-1; D is possibly TRBD1 (6 bases). Germline CDR1 is SGHKS and CDR2 is YYEKEE (reference sequence). The ends were cut back, 2 bases at V and 3 bases at J, with 20 bases in the middle. This CDR3 comprises 17 residues. Variable domain in full (rest from reference TRBV5-5 and TRBJ1-1): DAGVTQSPTHLIKTRGQQVTLRCSPISGHKSVSWYQQVLGQGPQFIFQYYEKEERGRGNFPDRFSARQFPNYSSELNVNALLLGDSALYLCASSLLPGGGGDTEAFFGQGTRLTVV.

The CDR3 loop is CASSPRGGPYNEQFF. The CDR3 nucleotides are TGTGCCAGCAGCCCACGTGGCGGGCCTTACAATGAGCAGTTCTTC. This chain uses TRBV11-2 with TRBJ2-1, with TRBD2 as a possible D gene (5 bases). Germline CDR1 is SGHAT and CDR2 is FQNNGV. This CDR3 region has 15 residues. Deletions cut 5 bases from V and 4 bases from J, with 15 bases between.

The chain uses TRBV5-1 and TRBJ1-6; no clear D gene. Germline assignment: CDR1 SGHRS and CDR2 YFSETQ. Between the trimmed V and J ends, which lost 3 bases and 0 bases, there was a span of 10 bases. This CDR3 is built from 16 residues. The CDR3 DNA reads TGCGCCAGCAGCTCCGAATTGAGCTCCTATAATTCACCCCTCCACTTT. It translates to CASSSELSSYNSPLHF.

This clone appeared a single time. A junction boundary mismatches the germline segment, possibly from a read error. The CDR3 reads CASTEAFF. The CDR3 DNA is TGTGCCAGCACTGAAGCTTTCTTT. This chain connects TRBV2 to TRBJ1-1; the D is unclear. The CDR3 is 8 amino acids. The germline gives CDR1 SNHLY, CDR2 FYNNEI.

The chain carries TRBV7-9 and TRBJ1-1, with a tentative D call TRBD1 (5 bases). V was clipped by 0 bases and J by 4 bases, with 12 bases between them. This CDR3 contains 15 residues. Germline loops: CDR1 SEHNR, CDR2 FQNEAQ (reference sequence). The CDR3 is CASSLAALRGTEAFF. Written as DNA, the CDR3 is TGTGCCAGCAGCTTAGCGGCTTTAAGGGGCACTGAAGCTTTCTTT.

The rearrangement joins TRBV2 to TRBJ1-2; 11 nucleotides agree with TRBD1. V gave up 4 bases and J gave up 8 bases; unmatched junction bases: 0. The germline V gene encodes CDR1 SNHLY and CDR2 FYNNEI. The CDR3 contains 12 residues. CDR3 residues: CASSGTGGGYTF. CDR3 bases: TGTGCCAGCAGTGGGACAGGGGGCGGCTACACCTTC.

This clone was seen once. J is TRBJ2-2 and V is TRBV9, with 8 bases that match TRBD2. V lost 4 bases to trimming and J lost 11 bases; unmatched junction nucleotides: 10. The CDR3 has 14 amino acids. CDR1 and CDR2 from the germline V gene are SGDLS and YYNGEE. Here the CDR3 reads CASSSGRREEELFF. The CDR3 DNA reads TGTGCCAGCAGCTCAGGAAGGCGGGAGGAAGAGCTGTTTTTT.

V usage is TRBV15 and J usage is TRBJ2-7; D may be TRBD1 or TRBD2 (5 bases each). CDR3 size: 13 residues. Germline CDR1 reads LNHNV; CDR2 reads YYDKDF (reference sequence). The V end lost 4 bases, the J end lost 0 bases, and 7 bases lay between the germline ends. The DNA for the CDR3 is TGTGCCACCAGCACCGGGACCTCCTACGAGCAGTACTTC. It yields the protein CATSTGTSYEQYF.

The chain links TRBV4-3 to TRBJ1-3; D uncertain. CDR1 and CDR2 (germline): LGHNA, YSLEER. Trimming stripped 1 base from V and 2 bases from J, with 12 bases between. CDR3 length: 16 residues. CDR3: CASSQVWAFTGNTIYF. The CDR3 DNA reads TGCGCCAGCAGCCAAGTGTGGGCTTTCACTGGAAACACCATATATTTT.

This sequence joins TRBV19 and TRBJ1-2; D call uncertain. Trimming stripped 7 bases from V and 2 bases from J, with 11 bases between. The CDR3 contains 13 residues. Germline V lookup: CDR1 LNHDA, CDR2 SQIVND (reference sequence). DNA of the CDR3: TGTGCCAGTACGCGGACGGGGAACTATGGCTACACCTTC. It is translated as CASTRTGNYGYTF.

This sequence joins TRBV24-1 and TRBJ2-2; TRBD1 matches at 11 bases. CDR1 and CDR2 from the germline V gene are KGHDR and SFDVKD. The CDR3 sequence is 16 residues long. The junction had 5 bases not matched to a gene; V was cut back by 4 bases and J by 5 bases. The CDR3 here is CATSEPGQGVTGELFF. The DNA of the CDR3 is TGTGCCACCAGTGAGCCGGGACAGGGGGTGACCGGGGAGCTGTTTTTT.

The chain recombines TRBV6-2 or TRBV6-3 with TRBJ2-7; possible D gene TRBD1, 5 bases. Germline V lookup: CDR1 MNHEY, CDR2 SVGEGT. The CDR3 length is 12 residues. The V gene lost 2 bases and the J gene lost 4 bases, with 6 bases spanning the gap. The CDR3 loop is CASSYDRYEQYF. The DNA of the CDR3 is TGTGCCAGCAGTTACGACAGATACGAGCAGTACTTC.

V gene TRBV9 combines with J gene TRBJ2-2; D call uncertain. This CDR3 has 16 amino acids. Germline CDR1 and CDR2: SGDLS and YYNGEE. Trimming stripped 0 bases from V and 1 base from J, with 10 bases between. Here the CDR3 reads CASSVANSKNTGELFF. In DNA, the CDR3 is TGTGCCAGCAGCGTAGCTAACAGCAAGAACACCGGGGAGCTGTTTTTT. The variable domain in full, completed from reference TRBV9 and TRBJ2-2, reads DSGVTQTPKHLITATGQRVTLRCSPRSGDLSVYWYQQSLDQGLQFLIQYYNGEERAKGNILERFSAQQFPDLHSELNLSSLELGDSALYFCASSVANSKNTGELFFGEGSRLTVL.

In its sample, this clone was seen a few times. This CDR3 is CASSWGLARSTDTQYF. The CDR3 DNA reads as TGTGCCAGCAGCTGGGGACTAGCGAGAAGCACAGATACGCAGTATTTT. The chain recombines TRBV7-3 with TRBJ2-3; TRBD2 matches at 10 bases. The germline V gene has CDR1 SGHTA and CDR2 FQGTGA. CDR3 length equals 16 residues. V trimming: 4 bases; J trimming: 0 bases; junction bases outside the gene matches: 4.

The rearrangement joins TRBV5-6 to TRBJ1-1; D is undetermined. CDR1 and CDR2 (germline): SGHDT, YYEEEE. V was clipped by 4 bases and J by 11 bases, with 15 bases between them. CDR3 length: 12 residues. CDR3 coding DNA: TGTGCCAGCAGCCAAGAACCGACTCGGGCTTTCTTT. Translating gives CASSQEPTRAFF.

The rearrangement links TRBV2 to TRBJ2-2; D could derive from TRBD1 or TRBD2 (6 bases each). V lost 2 bases and J lost 4, with 14 bases in between. This CDR3 contains 16 residues. Germline V gene lookup returns CDR1 SNHLY and CDR2 FYNNEI. The DNA for the CDR3 is TGTGCCAGCAGTGAAACCAGGGGACTCTCCACCGGGGAGCTGTTTTTT. Translated: CASSETRGLSTGELFF.

The sample holds a few counts of this clone. This chain uses TRBV7-2 with TRBJ2-7; the match to TRBD2 covers 10 bases. This CDR3 has 15 residues. CDR1 and CDR2 (germline): SGHTA, FQGNSA. V lost 1 base and J lost 3; bases outside the gene matches: 3. The CDR3 sequence is CASSLGPSGSYEQYF. The DNA of the CDR3 is TGTGCCAGCAGCTTAGGGCCTAGCGGGAGCTACGAGCAGTACTTC. The full variable domain, completed using reference TRBV7-2 and TRBJ2-7, is GAGVSQSPSNKVTEKGKDVELRCDPISGHTALYWYRQSLGQGLEFLIYFQGNSAPDKSGLPSDRFSAERTGGSVSTLTIQRTQQEDSAVYLCASSLGPSGSYEQYFGPGTRLTVT.

The genes are TRBV30 and TRBJ2-1, with D perhaps TRBD1 (6 bases). This CDR3 region has 13 residues. Germline-derived CDR1 and CDR2 are GTSNPN and SVGIG (reference sequence). V lost 3 bases and J 7 bases, leaving 13 bases between the germline ends. CDR3 nucleotide sequence: TGTGCCTGGAGCCAACAGGGTTGGAATGAGCAGTTCTTC. Translated: CAWSQQGWNEQFF.